These 14 T cell receptor beta chains originate from one sample sequenced in a study of shared clonotypes between healthy human individuals. Clones were read by immunoSEQ multiplex PCR, and TCRdb kept only the in-frame ones, dropping some. The sample lists around 95,000 clones; roughly 50% were seen once. Sequenced sample: PBMCs. These receptors originate from a woman in her forties in good health. Some clones in this sample may be carry-over from other donors' samples.

This clone was seen once. The chain couples TRBV5-4 to TRBJ2-3, with no clear D. The CDR3 loop spans 12 amino acids. With 4 bases removed from V and 3 bases from J, the gap between germline ends came to 6 bases. CDR1 and CDR2 (germline): SGHNT, YYREEE (reference sequence). The CDR3 coding sequence is TGTGCCAGCAGCCTCGATACAGATACGCAGTATTTT. This codes for CASSLDTDTQYF.

This CDR3 reads CASSFGLAAPLYEQYF. The CDR3 nucleotides are TGCGCCAGCAGCTTTGGGCTAGCGGCTCCCCTCTACGAGCAGTACTTC. The rearrangement uses TRBV5-1 and TRBJ2-7; 7 nucleotides line up with TRBD2. Germline CDR1 reads SGHRS; CDR2 reads YFSETQ. The V segment lost 2 bases and the J segment 3 bases; nucleotides outside the gene matches: 11. The CDR3 runs to 16 residues.

This clone was observed many times. The V call is TRBV19, the J call TRBJ2-5; TRBD2 matches at 10 bases. Germline V gene sequence: CDR1 LNHDA, CDR2 SQIVND (reference sequence). This CDR3 has 18 residues. With 3 bases clipped from V and 5 bases from J, the junction kept 15 bases outside the gene matches. The CDR3 DNA is TGTGCCAGTAGTATCATCCCTCAATTAGCGGGAGGTTGGGAGACCCAGTACTTC. It yields the protein CASSIIPQLAGGWETQYF. The variable domain in full, with the rest retrieved from reference TRBV19 and TRBJ2-5, is DGGITQSPKYLFRKEGQNVTLSCEQNLNHDAMYWYRQDPGQGLRLIYYSQIVNDFQKGDIAEGYSVSREKKESFPLTVTSAQKNPTAFYLCASSIIPQLAGGWETQYFGPGTRLLVL.

The V and J genes are TRBV6-6 and TRBJ1-5; 7 bases map to TRBD1. The V gene end was trimmed by 6 bases and the J gene end by 2 bases; junction bases not matched to a gene: 7. This CDR3 has 15 residues. CDR1 and CDR2 (germline): MNHNY, SVGAGI (reference sequence). This CDR3 is CASRSTGVGNQPQHF. DNA of the CDR3: TGTGCCAGCAGGTCTACAGGGGTGGGCAATCAGCCCCAGCATTTT.

This clone was counted ten times or more. The rearrangement joins TRBV18 to TRBJ2-7, with D maybe TRBD2 (6 bases). The CDR3 spans 13 residues. Trimming took off 8 bases at V and 6 bases at J, with 17 bases between the two ends. Germline V CDR1 and CDR2: KGHSH, LQKENI. The CDR3 sequence is CASQPVGGSEQYF. CDR3 DNA sequence: TGTGCCAGCCAACCGGTCGGAGGGTCCGAGCAGTACTTC.

This clone was counted ten times or more. V usage is TRBV19 and J usage is TRBJ2-7; D tentatively fits TRBD1 or TRBD2 (6 bases each). This CDR3 spans 13 amino acids. Germline CDR1 is LNHDA and CDR2 is SQIVND (reference sequence). V gave up 8 bases and J gave up 7 bases, with 18 bases separating them. The CDR3 coding sequence is TGTGCCAGTTCACGGGGGCGCCGACTGGAGCAGTACTTC. This gives the protein CASSRGRRLEQYF.

This clone was seen at least ten times. CDR3 residues: CAWSVGRGETQYF. DNA for the CDR3: TGTGCCTGGAGTGTCGGGAGAGGAGAGACCCAGTACTTC. The J gene is TRBJ2-5, the V gene TRBV30; D might be TRBD2 (6 bases). This CDR3 region has 13 residues. Trimming cost V 0 bases and J 4 bases, with 9 bases left between them. CDR1 GTSNPN and CDR2 SVGIG come from the germline V gene (reference sequence). Combining the CDR3 with reference TRBV30 and TRBJ2-5 gives the whole variable domain SQTIHQWPATLVQPVGSPLSLECTVEGTSNPNLYWYRQAAGRGLQLLFYSVGIGQISSEVPQNLSASRPQDRQFILSSKKLLLSDSGFYLCAWSVGRGETQYFGPGTRLLVL.

This clone was counted between two and nine times. The chain joins TRBV10-3 to TRBJ2-7; 7 bases align to TRBD1. V was clipped by 10 bases and J by 2 bases; unmatched bases: 8. This CDR3 contains 13 residues. Germline V gene sequence: CDR1 ENHRY, CDR2 SYGVKD. In nucleotides, the CDR3 is TGTGCCACCCAGGGGGTAATCCCCTACGAGCAGTACTTC. This encodes CATQGVIPYEQYF.

Many counts were recorded for this clone. V gene TRBV30 combines with J gene TRBJ1-3; D unresolved. With 4 bases removed from V and 1 base from J, the gap between germline ends came to 8 bases. The germline V gene has CDR1 GTSNPN and CDR2 SVGIG (reference sequence). The CDR3 contains 13 residues. Written as DNA, the CDR3 is TGTGCCTGGACAACAGCGTCTGGAAACACCATATATTTT. Its translation is CAWTTASGNTIYF.

This clone was picked up many times. The chain recombines TRBV5-4 with TRBJ2-3; weak D call: TRBD1 (5 bases). This CDR3 is 15 amino acids long. Germline lookup yields CDR1 SGHNT and CDR2 YYREEE (reference sequence). V was shortened by 2 bases and J by 0 bases, with 10 bases between the two germline ends. CDR3 nucleotide sequence: TGTGCCAGCAGCTTAGGGTCAGGGAGCACAGATACGCAGTATTTT. Translated, it gives CASSLGSGSTDTQYF.

Worth noting for this clone: A far bigger clonotype differs at one base, so this is likely a read error. The sample contains more than one DNA sequence encoding this CDR3. The chain couples TRBV28 to TRBJ1-5; D remains unclear. Germline-derived CDR1 and CDR2 are MDHEN and SYDVKM. V was clipped by 6 bases and J by 4 bases, with 16 bases between them. CDR3 length: 15 residues. The CDR3 DNA is TGTGCCAGCAGCTTAGGCCTTGGATGGAATCAGCCCCAGCATTTT. It codes for CASSLGLGWNQPQHF. Looking up the rest from reference TRBV28 and TRBJ1-5 gives the full variable domain: DVKVTQSSRYLVKRTGEKVFLECVQDMDHENMFWYRQDPGLGLRLIYFSYDVKMKEKGDIPEGYSVSREKKERFSLILESASTNQTSMYLCASSLGLGWNQPQHFGDGTRLSIL.

This clone occurred once. J is TRBJ2-7 and V is TRBV27; 8 nucleotides line up with TRBD1. The CDR3 covers 14 residues. CDR1 and CDR2 (germline): MNHEY, SMNVEV (reference sequence). The ends lost 9 bases at V and 5 bases at J; junction bases unmatched: 12. CDR3 loop: CARPFDRGIDEQYF. In nucleotides, the CDR3 is TGTGCCAGGCCTTTCGACAGGGGTATCGACGAGCAGTACTTC.

This sequence joins TRBV7-2 and TRBJ2-5; 7 bases are shared with TRBD2. TRBJ2-7 matches the DNA end more closely, so the J call is doubtful. The CDR3 loop spans 14 amino acids. In germline, CDR1 is SGHTA, CDR2 FQGNSA. CDR3 sequence (DNA): TGTGCCAGCAGCTTAAGAGGGAGGGCAGGCGAGCAGTACTTC. Translating gives CASSLRGRAGEQYF.

The chain couples TRBV27 to TRBJ2-7; 7 positions match TRBD1. This CDR3 region has 16 residues. J lost 3 bases, V lost 5 bases, and 13 bases had no gene match. Germline loops: CDR1 MNHEY, CDR2 SMNVEV (reference sequence). In DNA form, the CDR3 reads TGTGCCAGCAGTAGTGACAGGGTCCCCCCCCTCTACGAGCAGTACTTC. This encodes CASSSDRVPPLYEQYF.